Listed below are T cell receptor beta chains from one sample, sequenced in a study of vaccination and CD4 T cells after COVID-19. TCRdb itself ran the PCR reads through MiXCR, one entry per CDR3 protein. The table has around 14,000 distinct CDR3 sequences, approximately 47% seen once. These TCRs' antigens remain unknown. The sample comprised CD4+ T cells from blood, cultured in vitro. The receptors stem from a human donor who had recovered from COVID-19. Each CDR3 is given with its conserved first and last residue. Fields, in order: clone size, D gene, V gene, J gene, CDR3 protein, CDR3 DNA. The D gene is left open where the match is weak. Size tells how often a clone was seen (once, few, many) or the class of an expanded clone, and some rows leave it out.

clone size: -; D gene: -; V gene: TRBV20-1; J gene: TRBJ1-2; CDR3 protein: CSANGGANYGYTF; CDR3 DNA: TGCAGTGCAAACGGAGGAGCGAACTATGGCTACACCTTC
clone size: medium-sized; D gene: TRBD1; V gene: TRBV20-1; J gene: TRBJ1-5; CDR3 protein: CSALGQENQPQHF; CDR3 DNA: TGCAGTGCCCTCGGACAGGAGAATCAGCCCCAGCATTTT
clone size: -; D gene: -; V gene: TRBV27; J gene: TRBJ1-1; CDR3 protein: CASSFYGGKGNTEAFF; CDR3 DNA: TGTGCCAGCAGTTTCTACGGGGGCAAAGGGAACACTGAAGCTTTCTTT
clone size: -; D gene: -; V gene: TRBV28; J gene: TRBJ2-5; CDR3 protein: CASSFLGQETQYF; CDR3 DNA: TGTGCCAGCAGTTTTCTGGGCCAAGAGACCCAGTACTTC
clone size: -; D gene: TRBD2; V gene: TRBV28; J gene: TRBJ2-7; CDR3 protein: CASNSGGEQYF; CDR3 DNA: TGTGCCAGTAATTCGGGAGGCGAGCAGTACTTC
clone size: few; D gene: TRBD1; V gene: TRBV20-1; J gene: TRBJ2-5; CDR3 protein: CTSSDRGKTQYF; CDR3 DNA: TGCACCTCCTCTGACAGGGGGAAGACCCAGTACTTC
clone size: few; D gene: TRBD1; V gene: TRBV20-1; J gene: TRBJ2-2; CDR3 protein: CSANRRDRGTGELFF; CDR3 DNA: TGCAGTGCAAACCGCCGGGACAGGGGCACCGGGGAGCTGTTTTTT
clone size: medium-sized; D gene: -; V gene: TRBV2; J gene: TRBJ1-1; CDR3 protein: CASLERIDYNTEAFF; CDR3 DNA: TGTGCCAGCCTTGAAAGGATAGATTATAACACTGAAGCTTTCTTT
clone size: few; D gene: -; V gene: TRBV7-9; J gene: TRBJ2-7; CDR3 protein: CASSTGMGEQYF; CDR3 DNA: TGTGCCAGCAGCACAGGGATGGGCGAGCAGTACTTC
clone size: few; D gene: TRBD1; V gene: TRBV12-3/TRBV12-4; J gene: TRBJ1-6; CDR3 protein: CASTLTGEGSPLHF; CDR3 DNA: TGTGCCAGCACTTTGACAGGGGAGGGTTCACCCCTCCACTTT
clone size: -; D gene: TRBD2; V gene: TRBV6-1; J gene: TRBJ2-3; CDR3 protein: CASSLTSGVSTDTQYF; CDR3 DNA: TGTGCCAGCAGTCTTACTAGCGGGGTTAGCACAGATACGCAGTATTTT
clone size: -; D gene: -; V gene: TRBV24-1; J gene: TRBJ2-1; CDR3 protein: CATERGNEQFF; CDR3 DNA: TGTGCCACCGAGCGAGGGAATGAGCAGTTCTTC
clone size: few; D gene: -; V gene: TRBV7-9; J gene: TRBJ1-3; CDR3 protein: CASSPGTFSGNTIYF; CDR3 DNA: TGTGCCAGCAGCCCTGGGACCTTCTCTGGAAACACCATATATTTT
clone size: -; D gene: -; V gene: TRBV27; J gene: TRBJ1-2; CDR3 protein: CASSSVTNYGYTF; CDR3 DNA: TGTGCCAGCAGTTCGGTGACTAACTATGGCTACACCTTC